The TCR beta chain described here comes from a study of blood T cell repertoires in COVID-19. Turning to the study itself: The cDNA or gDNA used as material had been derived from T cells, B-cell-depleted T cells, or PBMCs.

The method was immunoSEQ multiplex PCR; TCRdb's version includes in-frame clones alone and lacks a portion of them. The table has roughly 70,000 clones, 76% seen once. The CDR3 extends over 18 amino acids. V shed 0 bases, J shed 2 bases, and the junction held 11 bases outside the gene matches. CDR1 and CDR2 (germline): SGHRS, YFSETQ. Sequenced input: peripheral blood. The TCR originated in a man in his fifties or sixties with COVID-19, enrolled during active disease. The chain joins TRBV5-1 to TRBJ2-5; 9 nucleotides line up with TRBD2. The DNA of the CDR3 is TGCGCCAGCAGCTTGGGGTTAGCGGGAGTACCTAAACAAGAGACCCAGTACTTC. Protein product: CASSLGLAGVPKQETQYF.